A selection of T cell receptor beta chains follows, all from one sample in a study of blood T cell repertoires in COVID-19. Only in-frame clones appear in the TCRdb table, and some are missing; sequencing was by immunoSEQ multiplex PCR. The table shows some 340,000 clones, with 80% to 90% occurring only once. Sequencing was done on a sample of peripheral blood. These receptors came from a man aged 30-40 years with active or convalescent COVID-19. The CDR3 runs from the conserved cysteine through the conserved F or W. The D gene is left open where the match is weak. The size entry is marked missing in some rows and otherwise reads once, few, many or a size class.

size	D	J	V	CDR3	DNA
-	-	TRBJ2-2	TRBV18	CASSPDQGSWTGELFF	TGTGCCAGCTCACCAGACCAGGGAAGTTGGACCGGGGAGCTGTTTTTT
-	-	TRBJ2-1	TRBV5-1	CASSYYASGGNEQFF	TGCGCCAGCAGCTACTATGCCTCCGGGGGTAATGAGCAGTTCTTC
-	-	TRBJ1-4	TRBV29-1	CSVQITTNEKLFF	TGCAGCGTCCAAATCACAACTAATGAAAAACTGTTTTTT
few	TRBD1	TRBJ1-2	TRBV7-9	CASSGTGVGYTF	TGTGCCAGCAGCGGCACAGGGGTTGGCTACACCTTC
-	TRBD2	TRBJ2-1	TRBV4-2	CASSQGLAGAIEQFF	TGTGCCAGCAGCCAAGGGCTAGCGGGCGCGATAGAGCAGTTCTTC
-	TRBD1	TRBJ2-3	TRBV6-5	CASSYTPGTVTDTQYF	TGTGCCAGCAGTTACACACCTGGGACAGTCACAGATACGCAGTATTTT
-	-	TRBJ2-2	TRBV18	CASSPQQGRGSGELFF	TGTGCCAGCTCACCACAGCAGGGGAGAGGAAGCGGGGAGCTGTTTTTT
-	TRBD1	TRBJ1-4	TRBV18	CASSLGQENEKLFF	TGTGCCAGCTCACTGGGACAGGAGAATGAAAAACTGTTTTTT
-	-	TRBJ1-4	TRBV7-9	CASSRREEKLFF	TGTGCCAGCAGCCGCCGGGAGGAAAAACTGTTTTTT
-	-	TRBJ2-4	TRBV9	CASSPGVVSIQYF	TGTGCCAGCAGCCCCGGGGTAGTTTCCATTCAGTACTTC
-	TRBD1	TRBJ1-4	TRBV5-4	CASSTRTGGTNEKLFF	TGTGCCAGCAGCACGCGGACAGGGGGGACTAATGAAAAACTGTTTTTT
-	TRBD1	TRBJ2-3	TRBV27	CASSLTGGSTDTQYF	TGTGCCAGCAGTTTAACAGGGGGCAGCACAGATACGCAGTATTTT
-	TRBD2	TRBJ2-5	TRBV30	CAWVPGLGETQYF	TGTGCCTGGGTTCCGGGACTAGGGGAGACCCAGTACTTC
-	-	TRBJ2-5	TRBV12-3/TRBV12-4	CASSFGSQETQYF	TGTGCCAGCAGTTTCGGGTCACAAGAGACCCAGTACTTC
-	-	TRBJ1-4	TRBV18	CASSPGAGEKLFF	TGTGCCAGCTCACCGGGCGCTGGTGAAAAACTGTTTTTT
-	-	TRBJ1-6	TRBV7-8	CASSPLQGNSPLHF	TGTGCCAGCAGCCCACTACAGGGCAATTCACCCCTCCACTTT
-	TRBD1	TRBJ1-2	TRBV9	CASSVDRDREGYGYTF	TGTGCCAGCAGCGTAGACCGGGACAGGGAAGGGTATGGCTACACCTTC
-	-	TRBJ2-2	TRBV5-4	CASSTRHATGELFF	TGTGCCAGCAGCACGCGACACGCCACCGGGGAGCTGTTTTTT
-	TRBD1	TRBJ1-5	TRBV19	CASSPSPGTDGQPQHF	TGTGCCAGTAGTCCATCCCCCGGGACAGATGGTCAGCCCCAGCATTTT
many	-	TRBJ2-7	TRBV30	CAWIGGDTYEQYF	TGTGCCTGGATTGGGGGGGACACCTACGAGCAGTACTTC
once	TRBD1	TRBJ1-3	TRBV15	CATSSFDRGRNTIYF	TGTGCCACCAGCAGTTTCGACAGGGGGCGAAACACCATATATTTT
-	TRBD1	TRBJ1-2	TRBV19	CASTTDRVNGYTF	TGTGCCAGTACTACGGACAGGGTGAATGGCTACACCTTC
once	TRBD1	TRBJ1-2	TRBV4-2	CASSPFSGTGAGRGYTF	TGTGCCAGCAGCCCCTTCTCCGGGACAGGGGCGGGTCGTGGCTACACCTTC
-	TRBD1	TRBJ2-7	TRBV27	CASRRQGLLNEQYF	TGTGCCAGCAGACGACAGGGTCTCCTAAACGAGCAGTACTTC
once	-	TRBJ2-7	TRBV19	CASSIGRRDPYEQYF	TGTGCCAGTAGTATTGGGCGGAGGGATCCTTACGAGCAGTACTTC
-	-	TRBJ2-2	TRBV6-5	CASRSYTGELFF	TGTGCCAGCAGGAGTTACACCGGGGAGCTGTTTTTT
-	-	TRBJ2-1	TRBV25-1	CASSGTPPRGNEQFF	TGTGCCAGCAGTGGAACCCCCCCTCGGGGGAATGAGCAGTTCTTC
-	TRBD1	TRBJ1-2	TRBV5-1	CASSLAGTGYGYTF	TGCGCCAGCAGCTTGGCCGGGACAGGGTACGGCTACACCTTC
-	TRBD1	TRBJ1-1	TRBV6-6	CASSREGAEEAFF	TGTGCCAGCAGTCGAGAGGGGGCTGAGGAAGCTTTCTTT
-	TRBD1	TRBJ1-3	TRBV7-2	CASSPTGGASGNTIYF	TGTGCCAGCAGCCCAACAGGGGGCGCAAGTGGAAACACCATATATTTT
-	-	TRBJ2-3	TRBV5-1	CASKRYTDTQYF	TGCGCCAGCAAGAGGTACACAGATACGCAGTATTTT
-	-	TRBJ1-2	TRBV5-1	CASSLSGVDYGYTF	TGCGCCAGCAGCTTGTCAGGGGTAGACTATGGCTACACCTTC
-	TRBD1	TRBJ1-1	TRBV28	CASSASGGFGPEAFF	TGTGCCAGCAGTGCATCAGGGGGGTTTGGACCTGAAGCTTTCTTT
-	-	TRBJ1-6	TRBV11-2	CASSLAGVDSPLHF	TGTGCCAGCAGCTTAGCGGGGGTTGATTCACCCCTCCACTTT
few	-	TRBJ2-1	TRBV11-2	CASSSRTKQFF	TGTGCCAGCAGCTCCAGGACTAAGCAGTTCTTC
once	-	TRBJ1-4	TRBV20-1	CSVFNEKLFF	TGCAGTGTCTTTAATGAAAAACTGTTTTTT
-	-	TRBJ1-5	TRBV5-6	CASSRGRFPDQPQHF	TGTGCCAGCAGTCGCGGTCGGTTCCCGGATCAGCCCCAGCATTTT
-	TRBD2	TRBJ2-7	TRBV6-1	CASSEGLAGGLNF	TGTGCCAGCAGTGAGGGACTAGCGGGAGGCCTAAACTTC